Included here is one TCR beta chain sequence, with context. The data stem from a study of blood T cell repertoires in COVID-19. Per the original data handling: Estimation of nucleated cell counts was performed using reference gene primer amplification. Profiled with immunoSEQ multiplex PCR; TCRdb holds only in-frame clones, not every one. The D gene and trimming were derived from the DNA, and the V and J assignments and clone size from that table. The profile covers roughly 170,000 clones, with about four fifths appearing a single time and 15% to 20% taken by the ten largest. This CDR3 comprises 18 residues. V gave up 2 bases and J gave up 2 bases; unmatched junction bases: 8. CDR1 is SGHTA and CDR2 is FQGTGA in the germline V gene. Resolution of symptoms, clearance, or two negative PCRs was present in recovered Cohort 3 donors.

Sequenced input: PBMCs or T cells enriched from blood (not recorded which). The receptor was derived from a man aged 55 to 70 who had recovered from COVID-19. This chain links TRBV7-3 with TRBJ2-6, with 8 bases lining up with TRBD2. In DNA, the CDR3 is TGTGCCAGCAGCTTAGGATTGCGGGGGGCCGCTGGGGCCAACGTCCTGACTTTC. Encoded protein: CASSLGLRGAAGANVLTF.